The sequence of this T cell receptor beta chain was determined in a study of control samples from healthy donors and cancer patients (TCRdb year 2020). Worth noting for this clone: Its target antigen remains unknown. Base quality data are lacking; no much larger clone is found one base away.

Looking up the germline V gene yields CDR1 SQVTM and CDR2 ANQGSEA. The CDR3 holds 11 amino acids from the cysteine to the phenylalanine. The read is trimmed to its CDR3 DNA, 33 bases read in frame from base 1. Relative to germline, V is 5 bases shorter and J is 5 bases shorter, with 9 bases between their ends. The library relied on the immunoSEQ multiplex PCR assay. Drawn from immuneACCESS, this table holds only the in-frame rearrangements with V and J called that TCRdb kept. Clones are partly lost; checked studies trace under half to an unresolved V gene and leave the rest unexplained. This sample comprises 45,000 or so clones, approximately 89% of them detected only once. The ten largest clones represent roughly 10% of the sample.

The TCR sequence derives from a woman aged 60 to 75 with lung cancer. Sequenced: PBMCs. The chain links TRBV29-1 with TRBJ1-2; the D gene cannot be named for sure. The CDR3 corresponds to CSVPGSYGYTF. The nucleotide sequence reads TGCAGCGTTCCCGGATCTTATGGCTACACCTTC.